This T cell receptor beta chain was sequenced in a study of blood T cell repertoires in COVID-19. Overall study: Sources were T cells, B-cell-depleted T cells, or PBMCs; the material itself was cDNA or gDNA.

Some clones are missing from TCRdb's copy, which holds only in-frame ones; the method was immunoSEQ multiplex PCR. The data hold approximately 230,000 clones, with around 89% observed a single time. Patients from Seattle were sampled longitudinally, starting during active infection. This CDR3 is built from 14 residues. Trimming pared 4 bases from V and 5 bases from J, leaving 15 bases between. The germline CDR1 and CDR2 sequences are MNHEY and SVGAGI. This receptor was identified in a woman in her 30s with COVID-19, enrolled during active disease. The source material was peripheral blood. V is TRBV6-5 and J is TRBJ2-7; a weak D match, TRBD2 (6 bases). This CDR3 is CASSSTPRRDEQYF. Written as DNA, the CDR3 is TGTGCCAGCAGTTCGACCCCTAGGAGGGACGAGCAGTACTTC.